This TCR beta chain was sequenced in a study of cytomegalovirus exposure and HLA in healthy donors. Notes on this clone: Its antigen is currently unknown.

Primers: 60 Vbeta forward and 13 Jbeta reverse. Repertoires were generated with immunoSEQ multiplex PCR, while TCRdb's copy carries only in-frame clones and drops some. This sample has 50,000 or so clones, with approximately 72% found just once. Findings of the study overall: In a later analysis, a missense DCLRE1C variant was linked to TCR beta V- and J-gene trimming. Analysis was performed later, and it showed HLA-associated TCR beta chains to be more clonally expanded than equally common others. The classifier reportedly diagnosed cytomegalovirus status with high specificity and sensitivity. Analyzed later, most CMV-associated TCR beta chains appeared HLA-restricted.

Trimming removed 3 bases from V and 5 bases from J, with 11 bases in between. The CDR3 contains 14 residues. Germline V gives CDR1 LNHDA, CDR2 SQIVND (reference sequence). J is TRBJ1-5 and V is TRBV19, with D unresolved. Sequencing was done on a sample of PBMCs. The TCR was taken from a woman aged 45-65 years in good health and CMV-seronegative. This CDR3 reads CASSIYSGDQPQHF. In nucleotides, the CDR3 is TGTGCCAGTAGTATCTATTCCGGGGATCAGCCCCAGCATTTT.